Following are 27 T cell receptor beta chains from one sample sequenced in a study of CD8 T cells in Susac syndrome (dated by TCRdb to between 2017 and 2020). Libraries were made using the immunoSEQ multiplex PCR assay. RNA was extracted using the RNeasy kit, and about 0.45 to 1 microgram was reverse transcribed with random hexamers. TCRdb reanalyzed the raw reads on its own, using fastp at Q25 for trimming and MiXCR for clone calling, and kept in-frame beta chains. Under each unique CDR3 protein, matching rows form one entry showing the most common genes and DNA. Within this sample are some 120,000 distinct CDR3 sequences, with over 85% of them counted one time only. 0.2% to 0.25% of the sample goes to the ten largest clones. Sample: CD8+ T cells from PBMCs. These receptor sequences come from a human donor with Susac syndrome.

This sequence joins TRBV28 and TRBJ1-2, with D unresolved. The ends were cut back, 2 bases at V and 6 bases at J, with 7 bases in the middle. Germline CDR1 is MDHEN and CDR2 is SYDVKM. This CDR3 has 12 residues. In nucleotides, the CDR3 is TGTGCCAGCAGTTTAAAAAGGAATGGCTACACCTTC. Translation: CASSLKRNGYTF.

The chain has TRBV6-6 and TRBJ1-5; weak D call: TRBD1 (5 bases). The length of the CDR3 is 14 residues. Germline V gene data show CDR1 as MNHNY and CDR2 as SVGAGI (reference sequence). The V end was cut by 0 bases, the J end by 6 bases, with 9 bases between. The DNA for the CDR3 is TGTGCCAGCAGTTACTCGGAGGGGAGTCAGCCCCAGCATTTT. This codes for CASSYSEGSQPQHF.

This clonotype was observed a handful of times. This chain connects TRBV9 to TRBJ2-7; 7 bases fit TRBD1. Germline CDR1 and CDR2: SGDLS and YYNGEE. The CDR3 has 13 amino acids. Losses at the gene ends were 0 bases for V and 6 bases for J; bases not matched to a gene: 3. The CDR3 protein is CASSVGGGSEQYF. DNA of the CDR3: TGTGCCAGCAGCGTAGGAGGGGGCTCCGAGCAGTACTTC.

The V gene is TRBV6-4, the J gene TRBJ2-3; 7 positions agree with TRBD2. The V gene end was trimmed by 5 bases and the J gene end by 4 bases; junction bases not matched to a gene: 6. The CDR3 contains 14 residues. Germline V gene data show CDR1 as MRHNA and CDR2 as SNTAGT. This CDR3 is CASSPSGLADTQYF. For the CDR3, the DNA is TGTGCCAGCAGTCCCAGCGGACTAGCAGATACGCAGTATTTT.

CDR3 protein: CASSPRSVADEQFF. For the CDR3, the DNA is TGTGCCAGCAGTCCAAGATCGGTAGCTGATGAGCAGTTCTTC. The gene calls are TRBV14 and TRBJ2-1; the D is unclear. The ends were cut back, 6 bases at V and 8 bases at J, with 17 bases in the middle. This CDR3 region has 14 residues. The germline V gene encodes CDR1 SGHDN and CDR2 FVKESK. Full variable domain (rest looked up from reference TRBV14 and TRBJ2-1): EAGVTQFPSHSVIEKGQTVTLRCDPISGHDNLYWYRRVMGKEIKFLLHFVKESKQDESGMPNNRFLAERTGGTYSTLKVQPAELEDSGVYFCASSPRSVADEQFFGPGTRLTVL.

The chain joins TRBV13 to TRBJ2-1; 9 nucleotides line up with TRBD1. The CDR3 is made up of 16 amino acids. The V gene's germline CDR1 is PRHDT and CDR2 FYEKMQ (reference sequence). Trimming cost V 1 base and J 7 bases; bases outside gene matches: 8. CDR3 residues: CASSLVGGTGNNEQFF. The CDR3 DNA reads as TGTGCCAGCAGCTTAGTGGGTGGGACAGGGAATAATGAGCAGTTCTTC. The complete variable domain, with remaining parts taken from reference TRBV13 and TRBJ2-1, reads AAGVIQSPRHLIKEKRETATLKCYPIPRHDTVYWYQQGPGQDPQFLISFYEKMQSDKGSIPDRFSAQQFSDYHSELNMSSLELGDSALYFCASSLVGGTGNNEQFFGPGTRLTVL.

This clonotype showed up just once. This chain connects TRBV27 to TRBJ2-1; D is undetermined. Between the trimmed V and J ends, which lost 2 bases and 8 bases, there was a span of 7 bases. Germline-derived CDR1 and CDR2 are MNHEY and SMNVEV (reference sequence). CDR3 length: 12 residues. As DNA, the CDR3 is TGTGCCAGCAGTTTAATGGGCGATGAGCAGTTCTTC. Its translation: CASSLMGDEQFF.

This chain connects TRBV19 to TRBJ2-7; 13 bases are a match to TRBD2. J gave up 5 bases and V 1 base, and 8 bases lay outside the gene matches. CDR1 is LNHDA and CDR2 is SQIVND in the germline V gene (reference sequence). This CDR3 comprises 17 residues. This chain's CDR3 is CASSIGLGLAGVHEQYF. The CDR3 region has the DNA TGTGCCAGTAGTATAGGCCTCGGACTAGCGGGAGTCCACGAGCAGTACTTC.

This sequence joins TRBV12-5 and TRBJ1-5; D is unclear. The CDR3 extends over 11 amino acids. V lost 5 bases and J lost 3, with 2 bases in between. The germline V gene encodes CDR1 LGHNT and CDR2 FRNRAP. The CDR3 bases are TGTGCTAGTGGTCACAATCAGCCCCAGCATTTT. Its protein product is CASGHNQPQHF. The entire variable domain, with the rest obtained from reference TRBV12-5 and TRBJ1-5, is as follows: DARVTQTPRHKVTEMGQEVTMRCQPILGHNTVFWYRQTMMQGLELLAYFRNRAPLDDSGMPKDRFSAEMPDATLATLKIQPSEPRDSAVYFCASGHNQPQHFGDGTRLSIL.

V usage is TRBV7-2 and J usage is TRBJ2-5; D possibly corresponds to TRBD2 (6 bases). Trimming removed 6 bases at V and 2 bases at J, with 22 bases between. Germline loops: CDR1 SGHTA, CDR2 FQGNSA. The CDR3 covers 17 residues. The CDR3 DNA reads as TGTGCCAGCAGTCGAGTTGAGACGGGACTGCGACAAGAGACCCAGTACTTC. Translating it yields CASSRVETGLRQETQYF.

The gene calls are TRBV5-4 and TRBJ2-1, with 8 bases identical to TRBD2. There are 15 residues in the CDR3. The V gene's germline CDR1 is SGHNT and CDR2 YYREEE (reference sequence). The V and J ends lost 4 bases and 5 bases, in that order; junction bases with no gene match: 8. CDR3 nucleotide sequence: TGTGCCAGCAGCCCGGGGGCGGGGGGCCACAATGAGCAGTTCTTC. It specifies CASSPGAGGHNEQFF.

The chain carries TRBV7-9 and TRBJ2-5; D is uncertain. Germline V gives CDR1 SEHNR, CDR2 FQNEAQ (reference sequence). The V gene lost 0 bases and the J gene lost 5 bases, with 13 bases spanning the gap. This CDR3 contains 15 residues. In DNA, the CDR3 is TGTGCCAGCAGCTTAGCAGTCGGCCAGGACGAGACCCAGTACTTC. Its translation is CASSLAVGQDETQYF.

The gene calls are TRBV9 and TRBJ2-5, with D possibly called TRBD1 or TRBD2 (6 bases each). V lost 0 bases and J 5 bases, leaving 14 bases between the germline ends. The CDR3 extends over 15 amino acids. Germline CDR1 and CDR2: SGDLS and YYNGEE. Here the CDR3 DNA reads TGTGCCAGCAGCGTAGAATGGGGGGCTGGTGAGACCCAGTACTTC. Its protein is CASSVEWGAGETQYF. The entire variable domain, with the rest obtained from reference TRBV9 and TRBJ2-5, is as follows: DSGVTQTPKHLITATGQRVTLRCSPRSGDLSVYWYQQSLDQGLQFLIQYYNGEERAKGNILERFSAQQFPDLHSELNLSSLELGDSALYFCASSVEWGAGETQYFGPGTRLLVL.

This chain connects TRBV30 to TRBJ2-5; D tentatively reads TRBD1 or TRBD2 (6 bases each). Looked up from germline, CDR1 is GTSNPN and CDR2 is SVGIG (reference sequence). V lost 1 base to trimming and J lost 7 bases, with 13 bases between them. The CDR3 extends over 13 amino acids. In nucleotides, the CDR3 is TGTGCCTGGAGTGCGGGGGCTGGTAGGACCCAGTACTTC. It translates to CAWSAGAGRTQYF. Full variable domain (rest looked up from reference TRBV30 and TRBJ2-5): SQTIHQWPATLVQPVGSPLSLECTVEGTSNPNLYWYRQAAGRGLQLLFYSVGIGQISSEVPQNLSASRPQDRQFILSSKKLLLSDSGFYLCAWSAGAGRTQYFGPGTRLLVL.

J is TRBJ2-1 and V is TRBV5-1; TRBD2 is a possible D gene (7 bases). Trimming removed 7 bases at V and 4 bases at J, with 12 bases between. Germline V gene lookup returns CDR1 SGHRS and CDR2 YFSETQ. The CDR3 extends over 13 amino acids. DNA of the CDR3: TGCGCCAGCGAGGGGGGGTTATACAATGAGCAGTTCTTC. Translation: CASEGGLYNEQFF.

Only one count was recorded for this clonotype. V is TRBV7-9 and J is TRBJ1-4, with D perhaps TRBD1 (5 bases). This CDR3 contains 14 residues. Germline lookup yields CDR1 SEHNR and CDR2 FQNEAQ (reference sequence). Trimming pared 4 bases from V and 6 bases from J, leaving 12 bases between. CDR3 coding DNA: TGTGCCAGCAGCTCCGGGACGGGGGATGAAAAACTGTTTTTT. Its protein product is CASSSGTGDEKLFF.

V usage is TRBV4-2 and J usage is TRBJ2-1; possible D gene TRBD2, 5 bases. There are 15 residues in the CDR3. Germline V gene lookup returns CDR1 LGHNA and CDR2 YNFKEQ. With 4 bases removed from V and 0 bases from J, the gap between germline ends came to 10 bases. The CDR3 loop reads CASSPLGSSYNEQFF. CDR3 in DNA: TGTGCCAGCAGCCCCCTGGGGAGCTCCTACAATGAGCAGTTCTTC.

Here the CDR3 reads CASGEDYNQPQHF. The CDR3 DNA reads TGTGCCAGCGGTGAGGATTACAATCAGCCCCAGCATTTT. The V gene is TRBV28, the J gene TRBJ1-5; D not resolved. The CDR3 length is 13 residues. V dropped 8 bases and J dropped 3 bases, with 11 bases sitting between them. CDR1 MDHEN and CDR2 SYDVKM come from the germline V gene.

V gene TRBV9 combines with J gene TRBJ2-1; no firm D call. V was pared by 3 bases and J by 7 bases, with 20 bases between. This CDR3 region has 16 residues. CDR1 and CDR2 (germline): SGDLS, YYNGEE. CDR3 sequence reads: CASSGSATPGRNEQFF. The CDR3 DNA follows: TGTGCCAGCAGCGGCTCGGCAACACCCGGGCGGAATGAGCAGTTCTTC.

DNA of the CDR3: TGTGCCAGTGGACAGAAGTTAGATACGCAGTATTTT. This translates into CASGQKLDTQYF. The chain employs TRBV6-5 and TRBJ2-3; tentatively, D is TRBD1 (6 bases). V lost 9 bases and J lost 5, with 12 bases in between. This CDR3 comprises 12 residues. CDR1 is MNHEY, CDR2 SVGAGI, per germline.

This chain joins TRBV30 and TRBJ1-5, with D uncertain. CDR1 and CDR2 from the germline V gene are GTSNPN and SVGIG (reference sequence). V dropped 2 bases and J dropped 0 bases, with 8 bases sitting between them. This CDR3 spans 14 amino acids. CDR3 amino acids: CAWSPGDSNQPQHF. As DNA, the CDR3 is TGTGCCTGGAGTCCAGGTGATAGCAATCAGCCCCAGCATTTT.

The chain employs TRBV4-1 and TRBJ2-7; 9 bases are a match to TRBD1. The V segment lost 1 base and the J segment 3 bases; nucleotides outside the gene matches: 4. The CDR3 totals 15 residues. CDR1 MGHRA and CDR2 YSYEKL come from the germline V gene. The CDR3 reads CASSQVLDRGYEQYF. The CDR3 DNA reads as TGCGCCAGCAGCCAAGTATTGGACAGGGGCTACGAGCAGTACTTC.

The chain couples TRBV27 to TRBJ1-2; TRBD1 might be the D (6 bases). There are 13 residues in the CDR3. Germline values: CDR1 MNHEY, CDR2 SMNVEV (reference sequence). V lost 5 bases to trimming and J lost 5 bases, with 12 bases between them. The CDR3 sequence is CASSPPTGYGYTF. CDR3 sequence (DNA): TGTGCCAGCAGTCCACCGACAGGTTATGGCTACACCTTC.

The gene calls are TRBV2 and TRBJ2-1, with 11 bases matching TRBD1. Germline V gene sequence: CDR1 SNHLY, CDR2 FYNNEI. The CDR3 has 15 amino acids. V shed 7 bases, J shed 5 bases, and the junction held 7 bases outside the gene matches. The CDR3 is CASTPWTGGNNEQFF. CDR3 DNA: TGTGCCAGCACACCATGGACAGGGGGCAACAATGAGCAGTTCTTC.

The CDR3 coding sequence is TGTGCCAGCAGCCAAGATTCGACAGGGGTCGTCGAGCAGTACTTC. The encoded protein is CASSQDSTGVVEQYF. The J gene is TRBJ2-7, the V gene TRBV4-2; TRBD1 matches 8 bases. Germline-derived CDR1 and CDR2 are LGHNA and YNFKEQ. The CDR3 has 15 amino acids. The J segment lost 6 bases and the V segment lost 0 bases, leaving 7 bases of the junction unmatched.

The chain couples TRBV4-1 to TRBJ2-5; no firm D call. The CDR3 extends over 14 amino acids. Germline loops: CDR1 MGHRA, CDR2 YSYEKL. Trimming pared 6 bases from V and 5 bases from J, leaving 16 bases between. CDR3 nucleotide sequence: TGCGCCAGCAGTCCCGGCGATCTGTGGGAGACCCAGTACTTC. Translating it yields CASSPGDLWETQYF.

This chain joins TRBV2 and TRBJ2-5; the D call may be TRBD1 or TRBD2 (6 bases each). V gave up 9 bases and J gave up 5 bases, with 13 bases separating them. The germline V gene has CDR1 SNHLY and CDR2 FYNNEI. This CDR3 spans 12 amino acids. CDR3 bases: TGTGCCAGGGAGGGAACAGGGGAGACCCAGTACTTC. Encoded protein: CAREGTGETQYF.